This TCR beta chain was recorded in a study of PD-1 blockade in mismatch repair-deficient tumors. Broader study findings: Tumor-resident clones, often undetectable pretreatment in blood, expanded then contracted after pembrolizumab.

Comments on this clone: Its target is unknown.

Assay: immunoSEQ multiplex PCR; the TCRdb copy retains only in-frame clones and omits some. This sample has around 38,000 clones; roughly three quarters occur once, and the top ten carry 22%. The germline CDR1 and CDR2 sequences are SNHLY and FYNNEI. The CDR3 contains 14 residues. V shed 2 bases and J shed 4 bases, with 11 bases lying between them. PCR or immunohistochemistry showed mismatch repair deficiency in every enrolled patient. The TCR-sequenced patients were a few responders to pembrolizumab. The receptor was derived from an adult with mismatch repair-deficient cancer. This chain links TRBV2 with TRBJ1-1; no reliable D call. The sequencing used peripheral blood, collected 4 weeks after starting pembrolizumab. CDR3 in amino acids: CASSEQRGITEAFF. The DNA for the CDR3 is TGTGCCAGCAGTGAACAAAGAGGGATCACTGAAGCTTTCTTT.